This is a list of T cell receptor beta chains from one sample in a study of cytomegalovirus exposure and HLA in healthy donors. Only in-frame clones appear in the TCRdb table, and some are missing; sequencing was by immunoSEQ multiplex PCR. The sample lists under 200,000 clones, around 84% occurring once. What was sequenced was PBMCs. The receptor source for this set is a man aged 18 to 35 in good health and CMV-seropositive. Each CDR3 is given with its conserved first and last residue. The D gene is left open where the match is weak. Size values are once, few and many counts, or a class for expanded clones, and some rows have none.

j_call v_call cdr3_length d_call clone_size cdr3_aa cdr3_nt
TRBJ2-7 TRBV7-2 15 TRBD1 NA CASSLVGQGIYEQYF TGTGCCAGCAGCTTAGTAGGACAGGGCATTTACGAGCAGTACTTC
TRBJ2-3 TRBV7-9 14 TRBD1 NA CASSKQGRTDTQYF TGTGCCAGCAGCAAACAGGGGCGCACAGATACGCAGTATTTT
TRBJ1-2 TRBV5-6 13 TRBD1 NA CATSNQGVGGYTF TGTGCCACCTCAAACCAGGGGGTAGGGGGCTACACCTTC
TRBJ2-1 TRBV5-1 17 NA NA CASSLVPSEVSYNEQFF TGCGCCAGCAGCTTGGTGCCTAGCGAAGTCTCCTACAATGAGCAGTTCTTC
TRBJ2-5 TRBV5-1 16 TRBD1 NA CASSLAGQGARETQYF TGCGCCAGCAGCTTGGCTGGACAGGGGGCGCGGGAGACCCAGTACTTC
TRBJ1-5 TRBV28 16 TRBD1 NA CASSLRTGGGNQPQHF TGTGCCAGCAGTTTACGGACAGGGGGCGGGAATCAGCCCCAGCATTTT
TRBJ2-2 TRBV28 16 TRBD1 NA CASSPRQGAFTGELFF TGTGCCAGCAGTCCGAGGCAGGGGGCTTTTACCGGGGAGCTGTTTTTT
TRBJ2-5 TRBV6-5 11 NA NA CASRVTGTQYF TGTGCCAGCCGAGTTACGGGGACCCAGTACTTC
TRBJ2-5 TRBV14 12 NA NA CASSPTGETQYF TGTGCCAGCAGCCCAACAGGGGAGACCCAGTACTTC
TRBJ2-7 TRBV11-2 15 NA once CASSLVGQHIDEQYF TGTGCCAGCAGCTTAGTAGGACAGCATATCGACGAGCAGTACTTC
TRBJ1-4 TRBV11-2 15 TRBD1 NA CASSWGTGRSEKLFF TGTGCCAGCAGCTGGGGGACAGGGCGCTCTGAAAAACTGTTTTTT
TRBJ1-1 TRBV5-1 17 NA NA CASSASRTTTMNTEAFF TGCGCCAGCAGTGCGAGCAGGACAACTACAATGAACACTGAAGCTTTCTTT
TRBJ2-3 TRBV30 15 TRBD2 NA CAFFVGAGGADTQYF TGTGCCTTCTTCGTTGGGGCGGGGGGAGCAGATACGCAGTATTTT
TRBJ2-2 TRBV7-8 16 TRBD2 NA CASSPGLAINTGELFF TGTGCCAGCAGCCCGGGACTAGCGATAAACACCGGGGAGCTGTTTTTT
TRBJ2-7 TRBV7-2 13 NA NA CASSSAGVYEQYF TGTGCCAGCAGCTCAGCCGGGGTCTACGAGCAGTACTTC
TRBJ2-7 TRBV19 15 TRBD1 NA CASSAPGQGFHEQYF TGTGCCAGTAGTGCCCCGGGACAGGGGTTCCACGAGCAGTACTTC
TRBJ1-4 TRBV4-2 15 TRBD1 NA CASSQGRQGNEKLFF TGTGCCAGCAGCCAAGGGCGACAGGGTAATGAAAAACTGTTTTTT
TRBJ2-1 TRBV7-9 15 TRBD2 NA CASSPPSGIYNEQFF TGTGCCAGCAGCCCTCCTAGCGGGATCTACAATGAGCAGTTCTTC
TRBJ1-1 TRBV28 15 NA NA CASIPPTGEGTEAFF TGTGCCAGCATACCCCCGACGGGCGAGGGCACTGAAGCTTTCTTT
TRBJ2-7 TRBV6-1 18 TRBD2 NA CASSDLGLAGFQANEQYF TGTGCCAGCAGTGACCTAGGACTAGCGGGGTTTCAGGCGAACGAGCAGTACTTC
TRBJ1-1 TRBV29-1 13 NA NA CSVEVRGAFGAFF TGCAGCGTTGAAGTCCGGGGGGCCTTCGGTGCTTTCTTT
TRBJ1-5 TRBV27 15 NA NA CASSSASGTNQPQHF TGTGCCAGCAGTTCCGCCTCCGGGACAAATCAGCCCCAGCATTTT
TRBJ2-5 TRBV9 13 TRBD2 NA CASSVGGGWAQYF TGTGCCAGCAGCGTAGGCGGGGGATGGGCCCAGTACTTC
TRBJ2-1 TRBV28 18 NA NA CASSFIAGQWEAFNEQFF TGTGCCAGCAGTTTTATCGCGGGGCAGTGGGAGGCGTTCAATGAGCAGTTCTTC
TRBJ1-2 TRBV18 14 NA few CASSPPGQEGGYTF TGTGCCAGCTCACCCCCCGGCCAGGAAGGTGGCTACACCTTC
TRBJ2-3 TRBV5-1 14 NA once CASSPGLITDTQYF TGCGCCAGCAGCCCGGGACTTATCACAGATACGCAGTATTTT
TRBJ2-7 TRBV30 15 TRBD2 NA CAWGGGLAGVSEQYF TGTGCCTGGGGAGGGGGCCTAGCGGGAGTGAGCGAGCAGTACTTC
TRBJ2-1 TRBV29-1 12 NA NA CSVEDSYNEQFF TGCAGCGTCGAAGACAGCTACAATGAGCAGTTCTTC
TRBJ2-7 TRBV28 16 TRBD1 once CASSPQSGGLLREQYF TGTGCCAGCAGTCCTCAGTCAGGGGGCCTACTACGCGAGCAGTACTTC
TRBJ1-4 TRBV6-1 15 NA NA CASSEEPGTNEKLFF TGTGCCAGCAGTGAAGAGCCAGGAACTAATGAAAAACTGTTTTTT
TRBJ1-1 TRBV9 13 NA once CASSGRADTEAFF TGTGCCAGCAGCGGTAGAGCGGACACTGAAGCTTTCTTT
TRBJ2-7 TRBV28 17 NA NA CASSLSRGVTSVYEQYF TGTGCCAGCAGTTTATCTCGCGGGGTTACCAGTGTCTACGAGCAGTACTTC